Listed below are T cell receptor beta chains from one sample, sequenced in a study of cytomegalovirus exposure and HLA in healthy donors. Profiled with immunoSEQ multiplex PCR; TCRdb holds only in-frame clones, not every one. The data hold 180,000 or so clones, with under 80% observed a single time. Sequencing was done on a sample of PBMCs. The origin of the receptors is a woman in her 30s in good health and CMV-seropositive. Each CDR3 is given with its conserved first and last residue. The D gene is left open where the match is weak. Size tells how often a clone was seen (once, few, many) or the class of an expanded clone, and some rows leave it out.

V gene	clone size	D gene	J gene	CDR3 DNA	CDR3 protein
TRBV7-2	NA	NA	TRBJ2-7	TGTGCCAGCAGCTTAGCAGCGACGAGCTCCTACGAGCAGTACTTC	CASSLAATSSYEQYF
TRBV25-1	NA	TRBD1	TRBJ2-7	TGTGCCAGCAGTAAGACAGGGGAAGGCTACGAGCAGTACTTC	CASSKTGEGYEQYF
TRBV6-5	once	NA	TRBJ1-5	TGTGCCAGCAGTTTTCGACAGGGCAATCAGCCCCAGCATTTT	CASSFRQGNQPQHF
TRBV5-4	NA	TRBD1	TRBJ2-5	TGTGCCAGCAGCCAAGACAGGGGAGGAGAGACCCAGTACTTC	CASSQDRGGETQYF
TRBV5-1	once	NA	TRBJ2-5	TGCGCCAGCAGCTTGGATCCGGGAAAGGGAGAGACCCAGTACTTC	CASSLDPGKGETQYF
TRBV13	NA	NA	TRBJ2-1	TGTGCCAGCAGCTTAGGGACAGAATCTCAGTTCTTC	CASSLGTESQFF
TRBV20-1	NA	NA	TRBJ2-5	TGCAGCGGGGACTGGGGGAAGACCCAGTACTTC	CSGDWGKTQYF
TRBV27	NA	NA	TRBJ1-5	TGTGCCAGCAGTGAAGGGGGATGGTCGGGCGGCAATCAGCCCCAGCATTTT	CASSEGGWSGGNQPQHF
TRBV28	few	NA	TRBJ1-2	TGTGCCAGCAGCTTGAACCAGGGTAATGGCTACACCTTC	CASSLNQGNGYTF
TRBV5-4	NA	TRBD1	TRBJ2-3	TGTGCCAGCAGCTTGTCCCGGGACAGGACGGCAGATACGCAGTATTTT	CASSLSRDRTADTQYF
TRBV10-3	NA	NA	TRBJ2-7	TGTGCCATCACCGACGGGGTTGCAGGGTACTTC	CAITDGVAGYF
TRBV5-1	few	TRBD1	TRBJ2-7	TGCGCCAGCAGCGGGACAGCGAGCTCCTACGAGCAGTACTTC	CASSGTASSYEQYF
TRBV28	NA	NA	TRBJ2-7	TGTGCCAGCAGCATTGGGGCGAAGCAGTACTTC	CASSIGAKQYF
TRBV28	NA	NA	TRBJ2-7	TGTGCCAGCAGTTTAAAAGGCGGTAGCCACCACGAGCAGTACTTC	CASSLKGGSHHEQYF
TRBV30	few	TRBD1	TRBJ1-2	TGTGCCTGGAGTGTAAGGCAGGGGGAGTATGGCTACACCTTC	CAWSVRQGEYGYTF
TRBV28	few	TRBD1	TRBJ1-5	TGTGCCAGCACGCTGCGAGGACAGGGGGATCAGCCCCAGCATTTT	CASTLRGQGDQPQHF
TRBV2	NA	TRBD1	TRBJ2-5	TGTGCCAGCAGCCCCCGGCGTGGGCAGGGGGTCGAGACCCAGTACTTC	CASSPRRGQGVETQYF
TRBV12-5	NA	NA	TRBJ2-5	TGTGCTAGTGGTTTGAGAACGGAAGAGACCCAGTACTTC	CASGLRTEETQYF
TRBV19	NA	TRBD1	TRBJ1-1	TGTGCCAGTAGTATACAGGGGGCTCCTGAAGCTTTCTTT	CASSIQGAPEAFF
TRBV6-5	NA	TRBD1	TRBJ1-4	TGTGCCAGCAGTTATGGGGACAGGGGGCATGAAAAACTGTTTTTT	CASSYGDRGHEKLFF
TRBV5-6	NA	TRBD1	TRBJ2-1	TGTGCCAGCAGGGGACAGGGCAATTCCAATGAGCAGTTCTTC	CASRGQGNSNEQFF
TRBV19	NA	TRBD1	TRBJ1-6	TGTGCCAGCTCCGACAGGGTCCGGTTGGGGAGACCCCTCCACTTT	CASSDRVRLGRPLHF
TRBV7-8	NA	TRBD1	TRBJ2-5	TGTGCCAGCAGCGCCCGGACAGGGGCAGAGACCCAGTACTTC	CASSARTGAETQYF
TRBV11-2	NA	NA	TRBJ1-3	TGTGCCAGCAGCACGACCGGAGGGCCCGGAAACACCATATATTTT	CASSTTGGPGNTIYF
TRBV27	NA	NA	TRBJ2-5	TGTGCCAGCAGTTCGTCCAGGGCCCAAGAGACCCAGTACTTC	CASSSSRAQETQYF
TRBV19	NA	NA	TRBJ1-2	TGTGCCAGTAGTGAGAGGCGGGATGGTGGCTACACCTTC	CASSERRDGGYTF